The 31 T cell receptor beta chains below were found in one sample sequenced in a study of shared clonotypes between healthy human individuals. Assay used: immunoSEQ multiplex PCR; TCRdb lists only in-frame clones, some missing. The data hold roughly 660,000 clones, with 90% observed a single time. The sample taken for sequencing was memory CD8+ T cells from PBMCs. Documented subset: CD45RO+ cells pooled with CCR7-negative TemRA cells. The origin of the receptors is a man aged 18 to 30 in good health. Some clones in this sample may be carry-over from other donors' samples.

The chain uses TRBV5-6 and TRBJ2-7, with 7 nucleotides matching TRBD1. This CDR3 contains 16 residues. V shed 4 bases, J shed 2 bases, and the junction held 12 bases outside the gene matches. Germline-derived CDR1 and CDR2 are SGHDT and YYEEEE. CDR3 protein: CASSGTGTDYTYEQYF. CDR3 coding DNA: TGTGCCAGCAGCGGTACCGGGACAGACTATACCTACGAGCAGTACTTC.

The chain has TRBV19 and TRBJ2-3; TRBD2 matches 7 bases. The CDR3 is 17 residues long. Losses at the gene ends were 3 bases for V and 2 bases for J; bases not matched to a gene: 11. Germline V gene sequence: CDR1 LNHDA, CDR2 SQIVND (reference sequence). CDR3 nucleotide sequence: TGTGCCAGTAGTATTTCTTTGGCGGGAGCGGTCACAGATACGCAGTATTTT. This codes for CASSISLAGAVTDTQYF.

The CDR3, as DNA: TGCGCCAGCAGCCAAGACTCTCGGACAGGGGGCATCTACGAGCAGTACTTC. Protein sequence: CASSQDSRTGGIYEQYF. The genes are TRBV4-3 and TRBJ2-7; 11 bases agree with TRBD1. The length of the CDR3 is 17 residues. Germline CDR1 reads LGHNA; CDR2 reads YSLEER. With V trimmed by 0 bases and J by 3 bases, 7 bases remained unmatched.

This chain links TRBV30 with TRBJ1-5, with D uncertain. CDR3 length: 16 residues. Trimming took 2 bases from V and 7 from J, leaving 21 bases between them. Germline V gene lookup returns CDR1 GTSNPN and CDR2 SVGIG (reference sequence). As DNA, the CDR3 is TGTGCCTGGAGTTCGGGCCCGGAGGTGGTAGGACAGCCCCAGCATTTT. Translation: CAWSSGPEVVGQPQHF.

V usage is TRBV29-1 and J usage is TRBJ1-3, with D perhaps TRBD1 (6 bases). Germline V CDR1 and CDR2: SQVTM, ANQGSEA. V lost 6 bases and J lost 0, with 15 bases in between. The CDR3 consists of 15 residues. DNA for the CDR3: TGCAGCGTGAGCCTAGGGACAACCTCTGGAAACACCATATATTTT. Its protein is CSVSLGTTSGNTIYF.

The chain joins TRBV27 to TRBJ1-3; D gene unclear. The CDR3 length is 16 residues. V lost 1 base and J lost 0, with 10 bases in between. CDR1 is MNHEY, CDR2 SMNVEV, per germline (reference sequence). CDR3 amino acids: CASSLLGPSSGNTIYF. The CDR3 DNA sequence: TGTGCCAGCAGTTTATTGGGCCCTAGCTCTGGAAACACCATATATTTT.

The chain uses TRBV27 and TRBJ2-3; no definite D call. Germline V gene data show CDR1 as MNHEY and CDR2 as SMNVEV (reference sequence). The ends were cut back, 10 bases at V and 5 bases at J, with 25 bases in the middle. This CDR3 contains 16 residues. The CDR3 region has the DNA TGTGCCACCTCCCGCGGACGGCCCGATTGGGGAGATACGCAGTATTTT. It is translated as CATSRGRPDWGDTQYF.

The CDR3 DNA sequence: TGTGCCAGCAGCGCTCCGGACCCAACTAATGAAAAACTGTTTTTT. Encoded protein: CASSAPDPTNEKLFF. The chain recombines TRBV7-9 with TRBJ1-4; D unclear. The CDR3 extends over 15 amino acids. Per the germline V gene, CDR1 is SEHNR and CDR2 is FQNEAQ (reference sequence). V was trimmed by 5 bases and J by 0 bases, leaving 10 bases between them.

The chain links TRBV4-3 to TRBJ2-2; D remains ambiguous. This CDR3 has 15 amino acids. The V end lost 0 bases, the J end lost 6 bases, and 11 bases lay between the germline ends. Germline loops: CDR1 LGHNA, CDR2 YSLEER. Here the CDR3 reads CASSQDGPGSGELFF. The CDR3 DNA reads TGCGCCAGCAGCCAAGATGGTCCCGGGTCCGGGGAGCTGTTTTTT.

The CDR3 coding sequence is TGTGCCAGCAGTACAGGGAACGAGCAGTACTTC. Translation: CASSTGNEQYF. The chain employs TRBV9 and TRBJ2-7; D possibly corresponds to TRBD1 (6 bases). Trimming pared 5 bases from V and 5 bases from J, leaving 8 bases between. This CDR3 is 11 amino acids long. Germline lookup yields CDR1 SGDLS and CDR2 YYNGEE.

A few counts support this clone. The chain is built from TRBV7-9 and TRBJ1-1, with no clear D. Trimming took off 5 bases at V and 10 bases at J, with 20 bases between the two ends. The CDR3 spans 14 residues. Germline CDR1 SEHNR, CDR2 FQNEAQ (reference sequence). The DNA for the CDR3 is TGTGCCAGCAGCCGGAAAAGCGAACAGAGCGGAGCTTTCTTT. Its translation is CASSRKSEQSGAFF.

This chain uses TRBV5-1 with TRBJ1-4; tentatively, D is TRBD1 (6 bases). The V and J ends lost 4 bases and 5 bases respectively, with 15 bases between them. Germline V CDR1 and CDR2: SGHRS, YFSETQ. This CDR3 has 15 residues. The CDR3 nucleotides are TGCGCCAGCAGCCTCGGGGGGCCCTTAAATGAAAAACTGTTTTTT. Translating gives CASSLGGPLNEKLFF. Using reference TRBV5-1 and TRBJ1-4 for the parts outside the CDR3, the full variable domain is KAGVTQTPRYLIKTRGQQVTLSCSPISGHRSVSWYQQTPGQGLQFLFEYFSETQRNKGNFPGRFSGRQFSNSRSEMNVSTLELGDSALYLCASSLGGPLNEKLFFGSGTQLSVL.

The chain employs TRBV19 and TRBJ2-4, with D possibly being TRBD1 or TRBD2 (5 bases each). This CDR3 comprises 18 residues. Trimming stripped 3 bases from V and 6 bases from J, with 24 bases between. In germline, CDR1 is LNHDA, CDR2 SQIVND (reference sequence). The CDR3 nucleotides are TGTGCCAGTAGTATTTTAAGGGGACGAAGTGCCCTTGGAAACATTCAGTACTTC. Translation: CASSILRGRSALGNIQYF.

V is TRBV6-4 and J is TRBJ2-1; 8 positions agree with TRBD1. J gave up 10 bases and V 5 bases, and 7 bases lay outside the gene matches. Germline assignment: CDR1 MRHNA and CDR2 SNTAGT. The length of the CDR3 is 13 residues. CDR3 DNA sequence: TGTGCCAGCAGTCTAAGCAGGGGGCACGAGCAGTTCTTC. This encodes CASSLSRGHEQFF.

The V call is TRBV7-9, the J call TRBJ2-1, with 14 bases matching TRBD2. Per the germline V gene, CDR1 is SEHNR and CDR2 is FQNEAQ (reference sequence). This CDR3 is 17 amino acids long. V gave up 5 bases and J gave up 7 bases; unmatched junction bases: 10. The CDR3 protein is CASSPMGLAGAGNEQFF. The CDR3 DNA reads TGTGCCAGCAGCCCCATGGGACTAGCGGGAGCGGGGAATGAGCAGTTCTTC.

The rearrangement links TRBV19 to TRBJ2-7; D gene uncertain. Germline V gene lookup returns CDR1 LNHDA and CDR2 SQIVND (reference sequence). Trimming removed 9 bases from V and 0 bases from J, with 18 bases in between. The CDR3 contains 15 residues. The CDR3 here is CASASTPSASYEQYF. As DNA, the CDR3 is TGTGCCAGCGCGTCTACCCCATCTGCCTCCTACGAGCAGTACTTC.

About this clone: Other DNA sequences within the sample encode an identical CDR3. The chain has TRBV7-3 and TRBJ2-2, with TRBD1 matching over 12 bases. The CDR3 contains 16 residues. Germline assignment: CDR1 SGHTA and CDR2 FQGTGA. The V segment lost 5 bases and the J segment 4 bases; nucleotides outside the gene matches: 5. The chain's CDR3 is CASSPGTGGITGELFF. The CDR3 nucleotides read TGTGCCAGCAGCCCAGGGACAGGGGGCATCACCGGGGAGCTGTTTTTT. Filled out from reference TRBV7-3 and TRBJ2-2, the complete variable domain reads GAGVSQTPSNKVTEKGKYVELRCDPISGHTALYWYRQSLGQGPEFLIYFQGTGAADDSGLPNDRFFAVRPEGSVSTLKIQRTERGDSAVYLCASSPGTGGITGELFFGEGSRLTVL.

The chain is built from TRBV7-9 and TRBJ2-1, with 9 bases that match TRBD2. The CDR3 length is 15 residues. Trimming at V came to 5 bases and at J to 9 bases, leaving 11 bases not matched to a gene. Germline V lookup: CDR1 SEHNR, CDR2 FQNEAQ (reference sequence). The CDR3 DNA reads TGTGCCAGCAGCGGAGGTGGCGGGAGGGGCCTTGAGCAGTTCTTC. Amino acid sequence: CASSGGGGRGLEQFF. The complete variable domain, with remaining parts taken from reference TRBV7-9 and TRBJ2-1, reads DTGVSQNPRHKITKRGQNVTFRCDPISEHNRLYWYRQTLGQGPEFLTYFQNEAQLEKSRLLSDRFSAERPKGSFSTLEIQRTEQGDSAMYLCASSGGGGRGLEQFFGPGTRLTVL.

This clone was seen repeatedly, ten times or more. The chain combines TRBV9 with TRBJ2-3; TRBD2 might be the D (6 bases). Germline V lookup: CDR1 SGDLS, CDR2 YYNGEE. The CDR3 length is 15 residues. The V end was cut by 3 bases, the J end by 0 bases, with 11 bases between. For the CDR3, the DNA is TGTGCCAGCAGCGCCGGGAGCGTGAGCACAGATACGCAGTATTTT. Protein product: CASSAGSVSTDTQYF.

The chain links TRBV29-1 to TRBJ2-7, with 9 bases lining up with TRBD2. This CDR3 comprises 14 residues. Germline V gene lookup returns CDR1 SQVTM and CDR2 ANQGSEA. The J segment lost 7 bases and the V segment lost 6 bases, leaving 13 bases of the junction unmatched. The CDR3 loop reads CSVGSGRTVGEQYF. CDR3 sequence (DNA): TGCAGCGTCGGCAGCGGGAGGACCGTAGGGGAGCAGTACTTC.

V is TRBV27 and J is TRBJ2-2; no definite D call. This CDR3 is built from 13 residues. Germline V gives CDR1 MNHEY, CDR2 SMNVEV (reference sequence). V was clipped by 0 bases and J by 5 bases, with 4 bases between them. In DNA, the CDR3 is TGTGCCAGCAGTTTATCATTTACCGGGGAGCTGTTTTTT. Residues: CASSLSFTGELFF.

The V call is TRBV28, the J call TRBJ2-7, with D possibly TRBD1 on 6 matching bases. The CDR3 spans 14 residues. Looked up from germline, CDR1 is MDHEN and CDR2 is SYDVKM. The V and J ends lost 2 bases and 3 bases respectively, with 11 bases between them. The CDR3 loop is CASSLTPGVYEQYF. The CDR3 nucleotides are TGTGCCAGCAGTTTAACTCCAGGGGTCTACGAGCAGTACTTC.

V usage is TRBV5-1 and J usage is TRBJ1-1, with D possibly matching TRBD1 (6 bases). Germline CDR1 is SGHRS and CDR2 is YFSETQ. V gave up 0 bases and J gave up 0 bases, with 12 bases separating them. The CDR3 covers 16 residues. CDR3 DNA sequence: TGCGCCAGCAGCTTGGCTACAAGGGGGATGAACACTGAAGCTTTCTTT. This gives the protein CASSLATRGMNTEAFF.

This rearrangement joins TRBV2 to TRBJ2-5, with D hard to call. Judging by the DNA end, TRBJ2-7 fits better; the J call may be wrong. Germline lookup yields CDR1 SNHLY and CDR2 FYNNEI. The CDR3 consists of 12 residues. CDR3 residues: CASSDSDYEQYF. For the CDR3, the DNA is TGTGCCAGCAGTGACAGCGACTACGAGCAGTACTTC.

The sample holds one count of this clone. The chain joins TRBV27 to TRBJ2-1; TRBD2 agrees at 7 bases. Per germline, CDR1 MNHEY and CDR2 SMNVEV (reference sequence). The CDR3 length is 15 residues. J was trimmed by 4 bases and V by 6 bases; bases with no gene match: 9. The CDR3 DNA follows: TGTGCCAGCAGCCCCAGGGCTAGCGGTTACAATGAGCAGTTCTTC. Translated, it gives CASSPRASGYNEQFF.

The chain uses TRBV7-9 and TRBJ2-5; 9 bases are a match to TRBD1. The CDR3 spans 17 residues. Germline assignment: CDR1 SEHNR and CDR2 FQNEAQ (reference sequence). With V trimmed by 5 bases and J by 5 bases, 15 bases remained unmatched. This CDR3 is CASSQAGTGTRSETQYF. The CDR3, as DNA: TGTGCCAGCAGCCAGGCCGGGACAGGGACCCGGTCGGAGACCCAGTACTTC.

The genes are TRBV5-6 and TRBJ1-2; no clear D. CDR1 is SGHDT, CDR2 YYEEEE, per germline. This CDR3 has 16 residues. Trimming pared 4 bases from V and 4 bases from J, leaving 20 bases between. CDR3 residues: CASSLPELWAVYGYTF. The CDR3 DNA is TGTGCCAGCAGCCTACCGGAGTTGTGGGCCGTCTATGGCTACACCTTC.

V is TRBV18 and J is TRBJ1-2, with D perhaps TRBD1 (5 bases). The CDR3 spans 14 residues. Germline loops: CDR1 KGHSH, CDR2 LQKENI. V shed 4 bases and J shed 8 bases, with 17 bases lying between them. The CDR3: CASSLTGGDGGYTF. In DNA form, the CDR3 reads TGTGCCAGCTCACTAACAGGAGGTGACGGCGGCTACACCTTC.

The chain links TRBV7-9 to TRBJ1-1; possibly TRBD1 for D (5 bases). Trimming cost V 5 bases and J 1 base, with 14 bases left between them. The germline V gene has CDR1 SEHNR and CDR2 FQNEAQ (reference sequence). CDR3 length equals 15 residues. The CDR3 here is CASSVGPGGNTEAFF. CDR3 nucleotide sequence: TGTGCCAGCAGCGTTGGTCCGGGGGGGAACACTGAAGCTTTCTTT.

The CDR3 here is CASSFAGGRTEAFF. Written as DNA, the CDR3 is TGTGCCAGCAGCTTTGCAGGGGGAAGGACTGAAGCTTTCTTT. The J gene is TRBJ1-1, the V gene TRBV7-8; 7 bases match TRBD1. Germline CDR1 is SGHVS and CDR2 is FQNEAQ. V gave up 3 bases and J gave up 5 bases; unmatched junction bases: 6. The CDR3 has 14 residues. The full variable domain, in which reference TRBV7-8 and TRBJ1-1 provide the parts outside the CDR3, is GAGVSQSPRYKVAKRGQDVALRCDPISGHVSLFWYQQALGQGPEFLTYFQNEAQLDKSGLPSDRFFAERPEGSVSTLKIQRTQQEDSAVYLCASSFAGGRTEAFFGQGTRLTVV.

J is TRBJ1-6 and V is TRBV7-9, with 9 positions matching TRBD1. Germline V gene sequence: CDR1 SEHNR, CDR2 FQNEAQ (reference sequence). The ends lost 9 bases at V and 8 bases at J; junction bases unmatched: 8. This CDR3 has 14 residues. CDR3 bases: TGTGCCAGTACAGGGGGCGCGAAATATTCACCCCTCCACTTT. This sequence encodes CASTGGAKYSPLHF.